These 10 T cell receptor beta chains share one sample of origin, sequenced in a study of metastatic and nonmetastatic thyroid tumors. TCRdb re-clonotyped the PCR reads via MiXCR. The sample includes over 8,000 clones, 25% to 40% of them seen just once. Every patient was untreated before thyroid surgery. Input material: adjacent normal tissue. These receptors were taken from a female donor with papillary thyroid cancer or a benign thyroid nodule (not recorded which). Some clones in this sample may be carry-over from other donors' samples.

The CDR3 loop is CASSLGGIRSYGYTF. Here the CDR3 DNA reads TGTGCCAGCAGCTTGGGGGGGATCCGCAGCTATGGCTACACCTTC. The J gene is TRBJ1-2, the V gene TRBV7-2, with TRBD1 as a possible D gene (5 bases). Germline assignment: CDR1 SGHTA and CDR2 FQGNSA. The CDR3 has 15 residues. V was trimmed by 3 bases and J by 4 bases, leaving 15 bases between them.

This clone turned up a few times. The rearrangement links TRBV6-2 or TRBV6-3 to TRBJ1-2; maybe TRBD1 (6 bases). V was pared by 0 bases and J by 2 bases, with 16 bases between. The CDR3 spans 17 residues. The germline V gene has CDR1 MNHEY and CDR2 SVGEGT. CDR3 in DNA: TGTGCCAGCAGTTACTCGAGGGCAGGGGCCCCCAACTATGGCTACACCTTC. This translates into CASSYSRAGAPNYGYTF.

Relative to its sample, this clone is medium-sized. The chain joins TRBV5-4 to TRBJ1-2, with D uncertain. Germline CDR1 SGHNT, CDR2 YYREEE (reference sequence). V was cut by 2 bases and J by 5 bases, with 13 bases left in between. The CDR3 runs to 14 residues. Written as DNA, the CDR3 is TGTGCCAGCAGCTTACGGGGAGATGAATATGGCTACACCTTC. This sequence encodes CASSLRGDEYGYTF.

In its sample, this clone was seen a few times. CDR3: CASSLARPPGELFF. The CDR3 DNA is TGTGCCAGCAGTTTGGCCAGACCTCCCGGGGAGCTGTTTTTT. This rearrangement joins TRBV28 to TRBJ2-2; D call uncertain. V was trimmed by 3 bases and J by 6 bases, leaving 11 bases between them. CDR1 and CDR2 from the germline V gene are MDHEN and SYDVKM. The CDR3 is 14 residues long.

Note on this clone: The junction departs from the called germline gene at one end, perhaps through a read error. The chain links TRBV7-7 to TRBJ1-6; perhaps TRBD1 as D (6 bases). This CDR3 is built from 16 residues. CDR1 and CDR2 (germline): SSHAT, FNYEAQ (reference sequence). The CDR3 sequence is CASSLGGGKDNSPLNF. DNA for the CDR3: TGTGCTAGCAGCTTAGGAGGGGGTAAGGATAATTCACCCCTCAACTTT. The full variable domain, completed using reference TRBV7-7 and TRBJ1-6, is GAGVSQSPRYKVTKRGQDVTLRCDPISSHATLYWYQQALGQGPEFLTYFNYEAQPDKSGLPSDRFSAERPEGSISTLTIQRTEQRDSAMYRCASSLGGGKDNSPLNFGNGTRLTVT.

This clone was counted between two and nine times. The chain couples TRBV19 to TRBJ1-1; D might be TRBD1 (6 bases). Trimming cost V 3 bases and J 5 bases, with 16 bases left between them. The germline V gene encodes CDR1 LNHDA and CDR2 SQIVND (reference sequence). This CDR3 contains 15 residues. In DNA form, the CDR3 reads TGTGCCAGTAGTATGGGGGCTGGCAGGGTAACTGAAGCTTTCTTT. This translates into CASSMGAGRVTEAFF. The full variable domain, in which reference TRBV19 and TRBJ1-1 provide the parts outside the CDR3, is DGGITQSPKYLFRKEGQNVTLSCEQNLNHDAMYWYRQDPGQGLRLIYYSQIVNDFQKGDIAEGYSVSREKKESFPLTVTSAQKNPTAFYLCASSMGAGRVTEAFFGQGTRLTVV.

This clone is termed large (0.1 to 1%). The genes are TRBV11-2 and TRBJ2-1; possible D gene TRBD2, 6 bases. V lost 1 base and J 5 bases, leaving 12 bases between the germline ends. The CDR3 is 15 residues long. Germline-derived CDR1 and CDR2 are SGHAT and FQNNGV. The CDR3 is CASSLAGDSDNEQFF. In DNA form, the CDR3 reads TGTGCCAGCAGCTTAGCGGGAGACAGCGACAATGAGCAGTTCTTC.

Sample share makes this clone medium-sized. This sequence joins TRBV27 and TRBJ2-1; D assignment may be TRBD1 or TRBD2 (5 bases each). V dropped 5 bases and J dropped 0 bases, with 14 bases sitting between them. CDR1 and CDR2 (germline): MNHEY, SMNVEV (reference sequence). The CDR3 totals 16 residues. CDR3 bases: TGTGCCAGCAGTCAAGGGACGGTGAGCTCCTACAATGAGCAGTTCTTC. This sequence encodes CASSQGTVSSYNEQFF.

This clone has more than one count but fewer than ten. The chain recombines TRBV2 with TRBJ1-1; weak D call: TRBD1 (5 bases). The V gene lost 8 bases and the J gene lost 0 bases, with 13 bases spanning the gap. Germline V gene data show CDR1 as SNHLY and CDR2 as FYNNEI. This CDR3 region has 14 residues. In DNA form, the CDR3 reads TGTGCCAGCCAAGGGGCAGGGCTGAACACTGAAGCTTTCTTT. Its protein product is CASQGAGLNTEAFF.

This clone was detected a few times. The CDR3 DNA sequence: TGTGCCAGCAGTCTGATTAGCGGGAGTTTCGATGAGCAGTTCTTC. Its translation: CASSLISGSFDEQFF. The chain uses TRBV12-3 or TRBV12-4 and TRBJ2-1; 9 bases fit TRBD2. The CDR3 contains 15 residues. V dropped 5 bases and J dropped 8; count of bases not matched to a gene: 10.